The entry below describes one TCR beta chain. The authors reverse transcribed all of the isolated RNA, so sequencing captured expressed TCRB transcripts. Some clones are missing from TCRdb's copy, which holds only in-frame ones; the method was immunoSEQ multiplex PCR. The data show hundreds of thousands of clones, with roughly a sixth seen just once and about 0.097% held by the top ten. This entry is derived from a study of beta chain features in type 1 diabetes. CDR1 and CDR2 from the germline V gene are KGHSH and LQKENI. The V end lost 10 bases, the J end lost 3 bases, and 18 bases lay between the germline ends. The CDR3 runs to 14 residues.

Sequencing used naive CD4+ T cells from blood. The V gene is TRBV18, the J gene TRBJ2-5; D might be TRBD2 (6 bases). The TCR sequence derives from a man between 18 and 35 years old in good health. CDR3 sequence: CATHPGGRKETQYF. CDR3 DNA: TGTGCCACCCACCCCGGAGGGCGGAAAGAGACCCAGTACTTC. The complete variable domain, with remaining parts taken from reference TRBV18 and TRBJ2-5, reads NAGVMQNPRHLVRRRGQEARLRCSPMKGHSHVYWYRQLPEEGLKFMVYLQKENIIDESGMPKERFSAEFPKEGPSILRIQQVVRGDSAAYFCATHPGGRKETQYFGPGTRLLVL.